These 9 T cell receptor beta chains were sequenced from one sample in a study of T cell responses to AZD1222 COVID-19 vaccine. TCRdb's copy holds only in-frame clones and misses some; the assay was immunoSEQ multiplex PCR. Found here are about 170,000 clones, around 90% of them singletons; the top ten hold 0.95% to 1.1%. The sequencing used peripheral blood, collected 28 days after the second AZD1222 dose. These receptors were obtained from an adult who received the AZD1222 COVID-19 vaccine.

This clone came up a few times. V gene TRBV27 combines with J gene TRBJ1-1, with 12 positions matching TRBD1. The CDR3 spans 18 residues. V lost 5 bases and J lost 5; bases outside the gene matches: 15. CDR1 MNHEY and CDR2 SMNVEV come from the germline V gene (reference sequence). The CDR3 region is CASSLIGTGGVLWTEAFF. In nucleotides, the CDR3 is TGTGCCAGCAGTCTGATCGGGACAGGGGGCGTTCTGTGGACTGAAGCTTTCTTT.

The chain has TRBV6-5 and TRBJ2-7; no reliable D call. This CDR3 is built from 13 residues. Trimming stripped 4 bases from V and 4 bases from J, with 11 bases between. Germline V gene sequence: CDR1 MNHEY, CDR2 SVGAGI. The CDR3 is CASSSTNSYEQYF. The CDR3 DNA is TGTGCCAGCAGTTCCACTAACTCTTACGAGCAGTACTTC.

The sample holds a few counts of this clone. J is TRBJ2-1 and V is TRBV25-1; no definite D call. CDR1 is MGHDK and CDR2 is SYGVNS in the germline V gene. Trimming removed 6 bases from V and 0 bases from J, with 15 bases in between. The CDR3 loop spans 16 amino acids. As DNA, the CDR3 is TGTGCCAGCAGCCCGCTGACCGTGACCTCCTACAATGAGCAGTTCTTC. It encodes CASSPLTVTSYNEQFF.

The chain recombines TRBV9 with TRBJ2-7; perhaps TRBD2 as D (6 bases). Trimming cost V 0 bases and J 4 bases, with 14 bases left between them. The V gene's germline CDR1 is SGDLS and CDR2 YYNGEE. The CDR3 totals 15 residues. CDR3 in DNA: TGTGCCAGCAGCGTAGGGGCGGGGCCTATTTACGAGCAGTACTTC. It specifies CASSVGAGPIYEQYF.

This chain links TRBV4-2 with TRBJ2-2, with TRBD1 matching 7 bases. Germline loops: CDR1 LGHNA, CDR2 YNFKEQ. CDR3 length equals 19 residues. The ends lost 1 base at V and 0 bases at J; junction bases unmatched: 11. DNA for the CDR3: TGTGCCAGCAGCCAAGGCACAGGGGCCCCGGTCGCGAACACCGGGGAGCTGTTTTTT. Translating gives CASSQGTGAPVANTGELFF.

The chain carries TRBV11-2 and TRBJ1-6, with no clear D. The germline CDR1 and CDR2 sequences are SGHAT and FQNNGV. V was cut by 0 bases and J by 4 bases, with 16 bases left in between. This CDR3 is 18 amino acids long. The CDR3 region has the DNA TGTGCCAGCAGCTTAGATTTCACGGGCCGCCGATATAATTCACCCCTCCACTTT. Residues: CASSLDFTGRRYNSPLHF.

The chain carries TRBV27 and TRBJ2-7, with D perhaps given as TRBD1 or TRBD2 (6 bases each). Per germline, CDR1 MNHEY and CDR2 SMNVEV (reference sequence). The CDR3 has 13 residues. The ends were cut back, 6 bases at V and 1 base at J, with 10 bases in the middle. CDR3 nucleotide sequence: TGTGCCAGCAGACCGGGGGCTTCCTACGAGCAGTACTTC. The encoded protein is CASRPGASYEQYF.

The V and J genes are TRBV3-1 (or the pseudogene TRBV3-2) and TRBJ1-6, with D unresolved. V lost 7 bases to trimming and J lost 4 bases, with 11 bases between them. This CDR3 has 14 amino acids. The germline V gene has CDR1 LGHDT and CDR2 YNNKEL (reference sequence). The CDR3 protein is CASMLSHYNSPLHF. As DNA, the CDR3 is TGTGCCAGCATGCTAAGCCATTATAATTCACCCCTCCACTTT.

The chain has TRBV29-1 and TRBJ2-7; tentative D call: TRBD1 (6 bases). Germline V gives CDR1 SQVTM, CDR2 ANQGSEA. This CDR3 comprises 12 residues. V lost 7 bases, J lost 3 bases, and 13 bases lay in between. The CDR3 DNA sequence: TGCAGCGGAGGGGACACCGTCTACGAGCAGTACTTC. Protein sequence: CSGGDTVYEQYF.